This is a list of T cell receptor beta chains from one sample in a study of control samples from healthy donors and cancer patients. Profiled with immunoSEQ multiplex PCR; TCRdb holds only in-frame clones, not every one. This sample has about 110,000 clones, with approximately 90% found just once. Input material: PBMCs. These receptors were obtained from a woman aged 60-75 years with lung cancer. Both conserved end residues are part of each CDR3. A D gene is named only where the DNA matches it firmly. Part of the rows lack a size; the others show once, few, many or a class for expanded clones.

D | J | V | size | DNA | CDR3
TRBD1 | TRBJ2-7 | TRBV19 | - | TGTGCCAGTACTTCTCACCTTGGGACAGGAACCTTCGAGCAGTACTTC | CASTSHLGTGTFEQYF
- | TRBJ1-2 | TRBV16 | - | TGTGCCAGCAGCCAATACCAGGTTAACTATGGCTACACCTTC | CASSQYQVNYGYTF
TRBD2 | TRBJ2-2 | TRBV10-3 | once | TGTGCCATCAGTGAGACTCTAGCGGGGGGTGCAACGAACACCGGGGAGCTGTTTTTT | CAISETLAGGATNTGELFF
TRBD2 | TRBJ2-7 | TRBV7-8 | few | TGTGCCAGCACCCTTCTAGCGGGGGGATCCTACGAGCAGTACTTC | CASTLLAGGSYEQYF
- | TRBJ1-1 | TRBV7-2 | - | TGTGCCAGCACCGACAGGACCTTGAACACTGAAGCTTTCTTT | CASTDRTLNTEAFF
TRBD1 | TRBJ1-1 | TRBV30 | - | TGTGCCTGGAGGAAGGGAGCAGGGGGGAACACTGAAGCTTTCTTT | CAWRKGAGGNTEAFF
TRBD1 | TRBJ1-3 | TRBV4-1 | - | TGCGCCAGCAGCCACCGACAGGGCCCCTCTGGAAACACCATATATTTT | CASSHRQGPSGNTIYF
- | TRBJ1-1 | TRBV6-5 | - | TGTGCCAGCGCCCACACTGAAGCTTTCTTT | CASAHTEAFF
TRBD2 | TRBJ2-1 | TRBV6-2/TRBV6-3 | - | TGTGCCAGCAGCCCATCCACCCTCGGGACTAGCGGCGTCTTCCGCTCCTACAATGAGCAGTTCTTC | CASSPSTLGTSGVFRSYNEQFF
- | TRBJ1-5 | TRBV5-6 | - | TGTGCCAGCAGCCCCTGGGGGGGCAGGGAGGGCCAGCCCCAGCATTTT | CASSPWGGREGQPQHF
- | TRBJ1-4 | TRBV2 | - | TGTGCCACCGCCCCGGGAACCCCGGGTTTAGGACTGTTTTTT | CATAPGTPGLGLFF
TRBD1 | TRBJ1-4 | TRBV5-1 | - | TGCGCCAGCAGCTTGGGTATGGGACAGGGAGTTAATGAAAAACTGTTTTTT | CASSLGMGQGVNEKLFF
- | TRBJ1-2 | TRBV19 | - | TGTGCCAGTAGAAAAGGGCAGGATCCTAACTATGGCTACACCTTC | CASRKGQDPNYGYTF
- | TRBJ1-1 | TRBV19 | - | TGTGCCAGTAGTATGTCACAGAGAAACACTGAAGCTTTCTTT | CASSMSQRNTEAFF
- | TRBJ2-7 | TRBV15 | - | TGTGCCACCAGCAGAGTCGCCAGGGCGAGGGAGCAGTACTTC | CATSRVARAREQYF
- | TRBJ2-3 | TRBV9 | - | TGTGCCAGCAGCGTAGGAATTACAGGGCGGACAGATACGCAGTATTTT | CASSVGITGRTDTQYF
- | TRBJ2-2 | TRBV30 | - | TGTGCCTGGAGTGTACAAGGGGCCGGGGAGCTGTTTTTT | CAWSVQGAGELFF
- | TRBJ2-7 | TRBV30 | - | TGTGCCTGGAGTAGGTCAGGGGTCCTCTACGAGCAGTACTTC | CAWSRSGVLYEQYF
- | TRBJ1-4 | TRBV18 | once | TGTGCCAGCTCAACCTGGGTGATTTCATCTTTGACTGATGAAAAACTGTTTTTT | CASSTWVISSLTDEKLFF
- | TRBJ2-5 | TRBV6-5 | - | TGTGCCAGCAGTACACAGGGTGGGGCAGAGACCCAGTACTTC | CASSTQGGAETQYF
- | TRBJ1-5 | TRBV27 | - | TGTGCCAGCAGTTTATCGGGACGGTGGCAGCCCCAGCATTTT | CASSLSGRWQPQHF
TRBD1 | TRBJ1-5 | TRBV7-8 | once | TGTGCCAGCAGCTTAGTGGGACAGAGACTTAGCAATCAGCCCCAGCATTTT | CASSLVGQRLSNQPQHF
- | TRBJ1-4 | TRBV12-3/TRBV12-4 | - | TGTGCCAGCAGTTCAGCAGGAAAACTGTTTTTT | CASSSAGKLFF
- | TRBJ1-2 | TRBV9 | - | TGTGCCAGCAGCGTAAACGAAGGGAATGGCTACACCTTC | CASSVNEGNGYTF
TRBD1 | TRBJ1-3 | TRBV7-6 | - | TGTGCCAGCAGTTCTCCGGGACAGGGGATTCAGACTGGAAACACCATATATTTT | CASSSPGQGIQTGNTIYF
TRBD2 | TRBJ2-1 | TRBV10-3 | - | TGTGCCATCAGTATTGGGACTAGCTCCTACAATGAGCAGTTCTTC | CAISIGTSSYNEQFF